A selection of T cell receptor beta chains follows, all from one sample in a study of shared clonotypes between healthy human individuals. TCRdb keeps only in-frame clones here, not all; method: immunoSEQ multiplex PCR. The sample has more than 2 million clones; 93% are singletons. Sequencing was done on a sample of naive CD8+ T cells from PBMCs. The receptors shown here come from a man aged 18 to 29 in good health. Some clones in this sample may be carry-over from other donors' samples. Both conserved end residues are part of each CDR3. The order of the fields is clone size, V gene, D gene, J gene, CDR3 protein, CDR3 DNA. The D gene is left open where the match is weak. Some rows mark clone size as missing; the rest say once, few, many or name a class of expanded clone.

once	TRBV28	TRBD1	TRBJ2-5	CASSHGQGVTQYF	TGTGCCAGCAGTCACGGACAGGGGGTGACCCAGTACTTC
.	TRBV4-1	TRBD1	TRBJ1-4	CASSQGGTGYEKLFF	TGCGCCAGCAGCCAAGGGGGGACAGGGTATGAAAAACTGTTTTTT
.	TRBV10-3	.	TRBJ2-7	CAISEKTGTSYEQYF	TGTGCCATCAGTGAGAAGACAGGCACTTCCTACGAGCAGTACTTC
.	TRBV9	.	TRBJ2-1	CASSPAGYNEQFF	TGTGCCAGCAGCCCCGCCGGGTACAATGAGCAGTTCTTC
.	TRBV7-6	.	TRBJ2-3	CASSLEAGTDTQYF	TGTGCCAGCAGCTTAGAGGCAGGCACAGATACGCAGTATTTT
.	TRBV28	.	TRBJ1-3	CASSFRVFGGINTIYF	TGTGCCAGCAGTTTCAGGGTTTTCGGGGGGATCAACACCATATATTTT
.	TRBV7-9	.	TRBJ2-3	CASSPTTRGADTQYF	TGTGCCAGCAGCCCAACGACCAGAGGGGCAGATACGCAGTATTTT
once	TRBV27	TRBD2	TRBJ2-1	CASSILAGVTNEQFF	TGTGCCAGCAGCATACTAGCGGGAGTAACCAATGAGCAGTTCTTC
.	TRBV7-9	.	TRBJ2-7	CASSLGGLIYEQYF	TGTGCCAGCAGCTTAGGGGGTCTGATTTACGAGCAGTACTTC
.	TRBV4-1	.	TRBJ2-7	CASSEDTTFYEQYF	TGCGCCAGCAGCGAAGATACCACGTTCTACGAGCAGTACTTC
.	TRBV28	TRBD2	TRBJ2-7	CASNTLGLAGGFNSYEQYF	TGTGCCAGCAACACATTGGGGCTAGCGGGAGGCTTTAACTCCTACGAGCAGTACTTC
once	TRBV4-2	.	TRBJ2-3	CASSQEAGTSTDTQYF	TGTGCCAGCAGCCAAGAGGCGGGAACTAGCACAGATACGCAGTATTTT
once	TRBV9	.	TRBJ2-3	CASSVVGSGSTDTQYF	TGTGCCAGCAGCGTAGTAGGTAGCGGATCCACAGATACGCAGTATTTT
.	TRBV9	.	TRBJ1-5	CASSVEGSNQPQHF	TGTGCCAGCAGCGTAGAAGGTTCTAATCAGCCCCAGCATTTT
.	TRBV27	.	TRBJ2-1	CASSSGVNEQFF	TGTGCCAGCAGTTCCGGGGTCAATGAGCAGTTCTTC
.	TRBV7-9	TRBD1	TRBJ2-2	CASSSTGTGTGELFF	TGTGCCAGCAGCTCGACAGGGACGGGTACCGGGGAGCTGTTTTTT
.	TRBV5-1	.	TRBJ2-7	CASTPIPDVSTWRQPYEQYF	TGCGCCAGCACCCCTATACCGGACGTATCTACCTGGCGGCAGCCCTACGAGCAGTACTTC
.	TRBV7-3	TRBD1	TRBJ1-2	CASSTGTGDGYTF	TGTGCCAGCAGCACCGGGACAGGGGATGGCTACACCTTC
few	TRBV28	.	TRBJ1-1	CATETGNTEAFF	TGTGCCACAGAAACAGGAAACACTGAAGCTTTCTTT
.	TRBV11-2	TRBD2	TRBJ2-5	CASSTGGRYQETQYF	TGTGCCAGCAGCACGGGGGGAAGGTACCAAGAGACCCAGTACTTC
.	TRBV28	.	TRBJ2-1	CASSLDRRLSSYNEQFF	TGTGCCAGCAGTTTAGACCGTCGACTGAGCTCCTACAATGAGCAGTTCTTC
.	TRBV10-3	.	TRBJ2-2	CAISEIRGAVAGELFF	TGTGCCATCAGTGAAATCAGGGGCGCGGTCGCCGGGGAGCTGTTTTTT
.	TRBV7-9	TRBD1	TRBJ1-2	CASSQSGQGLPRSNYGYTF	TGTGCCAGCAGCCAATCGGGACAGGGTCTCCCGAGGTCTAACTATGGCTACACCTTC
.	TRBV6-6	.	TRBJ2-7	CASRPPGHGPSEQYF	TGTGCCAGCAGGCCCCCGGGACACGGTCCCAGCGAGCAGTACTTC
.	TRBV7-8	.	TRBJ2-1	CASSLADRRDLYNEQFF	TGTGCCAGCAGCTTAGCGGACCGTAGGGACCTCTACAATGAGCAGTTCTTC
.	TRBV27	TRBD2	TRBJ2-1	CASSLFSGSDNEQFF	TGTGCCAGCAGTTTATTTAGCGGGAGTGACAATGAGCAGTTCTTC
.	TRBV6-1	TRBD2	TRBJ2-7	CASSGGLAAYRGEQYF	TGTGCCAGCAGTGGAGGACTAGCGGCCTACCGCGGCGAGCAGTACTTC
few	TRBV4-1	.	TRBJ2-3	CASSQERGDTQYF	TGCGCCAGCAGCCAAGAAAGGGGAGATACGCAGTATTTT